The subject of this entry is one T cell receptor (beta chain). This clonotype was counted ten times or more. No antigen is known for it. No base quality information exists; no much larger clone differs at one position. This sample is drawn from a study of identical twins (dated by TCRdb to 2016 to 2018). Describing the broader study: The study deep-sequenced TCR alpha and beta repertoires from monozygotic twins, unrelated adults of various ages and cord blood to test whether fetal clonotypes persist. To rule out contamination, the twin experiments were replicated at different times with different library preparation protocols.

The library was obtained by 5' RACE. Instrument used: Illumina HiSeq 2000. A universal primer binding site was added through template switching, and the final cDNA carried a unique molecular identifier so that TCR cDNA molecules could be counted accurately. Specific primers in the conserved constant-segment region were used to synthesize first-strand cDNA for the TCR alpha and beta chains. Each cDNA library was double barcoded, with a SMART-Mk sample barcode plus Illumina barcodes, to control for contamination. TruSeq adapter sequences and Illumina sample barcodes were added in two successive PCR steps. The Illumina HiSeq platform was used with custom primers to sequence TCR alpha and beta cDNA libraries. For the original study's pipeline: MiGEC processed the raw reads to extract unique molecular identifiers, while MiXCR was used to determine the CDR3 positions. Recombination models were inferred per individual with the repgenHMM and IGoR tools using an EM algorithm. Shared clonotype analysis was performed with the tcR package in R, normalizing sharing by the product of cloneset sizes. To study raw recombination free of thymic and clonal selection effects, out-of-frame nonproductive sequences were analyzed. The public reads were run again by TCRdb, first through fastp at Q25 and then through MiXCR, and only productive beta chains were kept. Rows with one shared CDR3 protein collapse into an entry with the most common genes and DNA. These V and J calls derive from TCRdb rather than the authors' analysis. The sample table lists 300,000 or so distinct CDR3 sequences, 8.5% to 9.5% of them with a count of one. Of the sample, about 7.1% is held by the ten largest clones.

The CDR3 measures 15 amino acids from cysteine to phenylalanine. Solely the CDR3 DNA is kept, with 45 bases framed from the first base. Based on the germline V gene, the CDR1 and CDR2 sequences are SGHTA and FQGNSA. V sheds 7 bases and J sheds 5 bases, leaving 20 bases between their ends. Beyond this particular receptor, the publication reports: Recombination models systematically underestimated out-of-frame TCR alpha sharing in monozygotic twins but agreed with sharing between unrelated individuals. The excess sharing between twins in beta out-of-frame sequences was weaker because fewer shared sequences reduced the signal-to-noise ratio. Fewer insertions were carried by abundant cord blood beta clonotypes; a weaker similar trend was observed in young adult naive repertoires, while no such trend was observed in memory repertoires. Compared with coincidental sharing between unrelated individuals, out-of-frame TCR alpha sequences shared between twins had an excess of sequences with low generation probability. Invariant T cells such as MAIT and iNKT could partly confound zero-insertion analyses, although diverse VJ usage argued against such confounding for most clonotypes. Conclusions relied on cross-sectional statistical analysis, since the same donors could not be followed over many years.

Only healthy Caucasian donors were included. Three pairs of female monozygotic twins, all aged 18 to 29 years, made up the twin cohort. Positive isolation kits from Invitrogen were used to isolate CD4+ and CD8+ T cell populations. These sequences were also reported in another study, on yellow fever vaccine responses in identical twins. As the second publication notes: The authors reported that the T cell response to vaccination in identical twins appeared partly convergent and partly personalized. The study precisely tracked vaccine-responding T cell clones in identical twins.

The source of this sequence is a woman aged 18-35 years in good health. The chain is assembled from TRBV7-2 and TRBJ1-1, with the D gene too uncertain to name. Sequencing was done on a sample of CD8+ T cells sorted from blood. The CDR3 region reads CASNFEAWGVTEAFF. Read as DNA, the sequence is TGTGCCAGCAATTTCGAGGCATGGGGTGTGACTGAAGCTTTCTTT.